The rows below give T cell receptor beta chains drawn from one sample of a study of CD8 T cells in ankylosing spondylitis. From the 5' RACE reads, TCRdb called clonotypes with MiXCR, one entry per CDR3 protein. Of some 300,000 distinct CDR3 sequences listed, less than 25% were seen once; the top ten hold 3.5%. What was sequenced was blood, either unsorted or a sorted T cell fraction (not recorded which). Every receptor here comes from a female donor with ankylosing spondylitis or in good health (not recorded which). Each CDR3 is given with its conserved first and last residue. D genes are given only for firm matches. Some rows mark clone size as missing; the rest say once, few, many or name a class of expanded clone.

NA	TRBJ2-5	NA	TRBV7-2	TGTGCCAGCAGCCGCAACCTCTTAGCGGCAGAGACCCAGTACTTC	CASSRNLLAAETQYF
NA	TRBJ2-2	many	TRBV7-2	TGTGCCAGCAGCTTAGTGCTAACCGGGGAGCTGTTTTTT	CASSLVLTGELFF
NA	TRBJ1-5	NA	TRBV4-3	TGCGCCAGCAGCCAAGATTCAAGGGGTGGACAGCCCCAGCATTTT	CASSQDSRGGQPQHF
NA	TRBJ1-1	many	TRBV29-1	TGCAGCGTTACCGACCAGCCATGGGCTTTCTTT	CSVTDQPWAFF
TRBD2	TRBJ2-4	few	TRBV7-2	TGTGCCAGCAGAGCGACTAGCGGGAGCGACATTCAGTACTTC	CASRATSGSDIQYF
TRBD2	TRBJ2-6	few	TRBV20-1	TGCAGTGCTAGAGATGGAGCGGGAGTCTACTACCTTTGCTCTGGGGCCAACGTCCTGACTTTC	CSARDGAGVYYLCSGANVLTF
TRBD1	TRBJ2-7	few	TRBV6-1	TGTGCCAGCAGCCAAGAAGGGACAGGAGCCTACGAGCAGTACTTC	CASSQEGTGAYEQYF
NA	TRBJ1-1	NA	TRBV6-2/TRBV6-3	TGTGCCAGCAGTGCCGACGGTTACAGGGAGAGGAACACTGAAGCTTTCTTT	CASSADGYRERNTEAFF
NA	TRBJ1-2	NA	TRBV7-2	TGTGCCAGCAGGCTCGCAGGGAGCTCCCATGGCTACACCTTC	CASRLAGSSHGYTF
NA	TRBJ2-7	NA	TRBV20-1	TGCAGTGCAAGAACAGGGTTGGGTTCCTACGAGCAGTACTTC	CSARTGLGSYEQYF
TRBD2	TRBJ2-1	NA	TRBV6-2/TRBV6-3	TGTGCCAGCACCTCGGGACTAGCGCCGAAAATCTACAATGAGCAGTTCTTC	CASTSGLAPKIYNEQFF
TRBD1	TRBJ2-3	NA	TRBV20-1	TGCAGTGCTCGACAGGGGAATACGCAGTATTTT	CSARQGNTQYF
TRBD2	TRBJ2-7	few	TRBV29-1	TGCAGCGGGGGGGGGACCGGAGGTGAGCAGTACTTC	CSGGGTGGEQYF
TRBD1	TRBJ2-2	few	TRBV4-1	TGCGCCAGCAGCCAACGTTATAGGACAGGGGGGGCCGGGGAGCTGTTTTTT	CASSQRYRTGGAGELFF
NA	TRBJ1-1	few	TRBV7-9	TGTGCCAGCAGCTTAGCCCCCGAGAACACTGAAGCTTTCTTT	CASSLAPENTEAFF
NA	TRBJ1-1	NA	TRBV4-2	TGTGCCAGCAGCCTGCGATGGGGCACTGAAGCTTTCTTT	CASSLRWGTEAFF
NA	TRBJ2-7	NA	TRBV20-1	TGCAGTGCTAGATCCAGGTACGAGCAGTACTTC	CSARSRYEQYF
NA	TRBJ1-1	few	TRBV12-3/TRBV12-4	TGTGCCAGCAGCGTAACCGGACCGGCTGAAGCTTTCTTT	CASSVTGPAEAFF
NA	TRBJ1-5	NA	TRBV20-1	TGCAGTGCTAGCCGGTTAACGGGCAATCAGCCCCAGCATTTT	CSASRLTGNQPQHF
NA	TRBJ2-3	NA	TRBV10-3	TGTGCCATCAGTGAGTCCAATAGACGGAGGGGGGGCACAGATACGCAGTATTTT	CAISESNRRRGGTDTQYF
TRBD1	TRBJ1-2	NA	TRBV12-3/TRBV12-4	TGTGCCAGCAGTTTTGGTCAGGGGGAGGCCTACACCTTC	CASSFGQGEAYTF
NA	TRBJ2-5	NA	TRBV23-1	TGCGCCAGCAGTCAAGCCTTGGGGGCTAGGGCTTCAGGGACCCAGTACTTC	CASSQALGARASGTQYF
TRBD2	TRBJ2-2	few	TRBV5-1	TGCGCCAGCAGCGCAGATAGCGGGGCCGGGGAGCTGTTTTTT	CASSADSGAGELFF
TRBD1	TRBJ1-5	few	TRBV12-3/TRBV12-4	TGTGCCAGCAGTGTGGGGACAGGGATTAGCAATCAGCCCCAGCATTTT	CASSVGTGISNQPQHF
NA	TRBJ1-2	NA	TRBV12-3/TRBV12-4	TGTGCCAGCAGTTTCACCGGGACGGTCTATGGCTACACCTTC	CASSFTGTVYGYTF
NA	TRBJ2-7	NA	TRBV23-1	TGCGCCAGCAGTCGAGGTGGCCTGGGTACCTACGAGCAGTACTTC	CASSRGGLGTYEQYF
TRBD1	TRBJ1-1	NA	TRBV7-2	TGTGCCAGCAGCCCGGACAGGGGGCCTACTGAAGCTTTCTTT	CASSPDRGPTEAFF
TRBD2	TRBJ2-7	NA	TRBV5-4	TGTGCCAGCAGCTTGGGCGGAGCGGGAGACGATGAGCAGTACTTC	CASSLGGAGDDEQYF
TRBD1	TRBJ1-2	NA	TRBV3-1	TGTGCCAGCAGCCTTACGACAGGGACTGGCTACACCTTC	CASSLTTGTGYTF
NA	TRBJ1-2	few	TRBV20-1	TGCAGTGCCCCGGACACATCGAGCCTTTATGGCTACACCTTC	CSAPDTSSLYGYTF
NA	TRBJ2-7	few	TRBV20-1	TGCAGTGCTCGACCGCATCGGGGTTCAGTGGTCTACGACGAGCAGTACTTC	CSARPHRGSVVYDEQYF
TRBD1	TRBJ2-7	NA	TRBV5-1	TGCGCCAGCAAACTCGACAGGGGACTCGGGGAGCAGTACTTC	CASKLDRGLGEQYF
TRBD2	TRBJ2-3	NA	TRBV20-1	TGCAGTGCTATTTTGGGAGGGACCCGACCGGCAGATACGCAGTATTTT	CSAILGGTRPADTQYF
NA	TRBJ2-4	many	TRBV20-1	TGCAGTGCTAGAGATCCCCAGGGGCAGGCAAACATTCAGTACTTC	CSARDPQGQANIQYF
NA	TRBJ1-6	NA	TRBV27	TGTGCCAGCAGCGACTCGACGGATTCTGCGCCTAATTCACCCCTCCACTTT	CASSDSTDSAPNSPLHF
NA	TRBJ2-7	many	TRBV12-3/TRBV12-4	TGTGCCAGCAGTTTAGTTTATTTCTACGAGCAGTACTTC	CASSLVYFYEQYF
TRBD2	TRBJ2-7	many	TRBV28	TGTGCCAGCAGCTCAGCGGGAGGGCCGCGGGAGCAGTACTTC	CASSSAGGPREQYF
TRBD1	TRBJ2-7	few	TRBV7-2	TGTGCCAGCAGCCAGTTTGGACAGGGGGACGAGCAGTACTTC	CASSQFGQGDEQYF